This passage covers 11 T cell receptor beta chains from one sample sequenced in a study of T cell responses to AZD1222 COVID-19 vaccine. Using immunoSEQ multiplex PCR, the repertoire was profiled, and TCRdb retains in-frame clones only, with some absent. The data show roughly 120,000 clones, approximately 86% seen once. Sequences were derived from peripheral blood, sampled on day 0 of AZD1222 vaccination. The receptors originated from an adult in good health.

V is TRBV5-4 and J is TRBJ2-6; D is undetermined. V was clipped by 4 bases and J by 4 bases, with 6 bases between them. This CDR3 is built from 13 residues. The germline gives CDR1 SGHNT, CDR2 YYREEE (reference sequence). The CDR3 sequence: CASSHGGANVLTF. CDR3 nucleotides: TGTGCCAGCAGCCACGGGGGGGCCAACGTCCTGACTTTC.

The rearrangement links TRBV30 to TRBJ2-7; 7 nucleotides line up with TRBD2. The ends lost 0 bases at V and 7 bases at J; junction bases unmatched: 6. CDR3 length: 13 residues. The germline V gene has CDR1 GTSNPN and CDR2 SVGIG (reference sequence). CDR3 in DNA: TGTGCCTGGAGTGTAAAAGTTAGCGGGGAGCAGTACTTC. It yields the protein CAWSVKVSGEQYF.

The V gene is TRBV6-5, the J gene TRBJ2-1; no reliable D call. V dropped 2 bases and J dropped 3 bases, with 5 bases sitting between them. This CDR3 is 13 amino acids long. CDR1 is MNHEY, CDR2 SVGAGI, per germline. The CDR3 region has the DNA TGTGCCAGCAGTTACACGGGCTACAATGAGCAGTTCTTC. Translating it yields CASSYTGYNEQFF.

The chain joins TRBV7-2 to TRBJ2-7; tentative D call: TRBD1 (6 bases). This CDR3 region has 15 residues. Trimming took off 4 bases at V and 2 bases at J, with 15 bases between the two ends. Germline V CDR1 and CDR2: SGHTA, FQGNSA. This CDR3 reads CASSSWTDATYEQYF. CDR3 sequence (DNA): TGTGCCAGCAGCTCTTGGACAGACGCCACCTACGAGCAGTACTTC.

This rearrangement joins TRBV6-1 to TRBJ1-1; D not resolved. Germline V gene data show CDR1 as MNHNS and CDR2 as SASEGT. This CDR3 region has 14 residues. The V end lost 0 bases, the J end lost 5 bases, and 10 bases lay between the germline ends. DNA for the CDR3: TGTGCCAGCAGTGAAGCGCTTCTGGGTACTGAAGCTTTCTTT. This sequence encodes CASSEALLGTEAFF.

This chain uses TRBV21-1 with TRBJ1-4. TRBV21-1 is an annotated pseudogene. The CDR3 extends over 17 amino acids. CDR3 coding DNA: TGTGCCAGCAGCGGGAATGGACGATTAGCAACTAATGAAAAACTGTTTTTT. Translation: CASSGNGRLATNEKLFF.

The V gene is TRBV25-1, the J gene TRBJ1-2; 7 positions agree with TRBD1. The CDR3 consists of 14 residues. Germline CDR1 MGHDK, CDR2 SYGVNS. V gave up 1 base and J gave up 4 bases; unmatched junction bases: 3. In DNA form, the CDR3 reads TGTGCCAGCAGTGAATTAGGGGGCTCCTATGGCTACACCTTC. Translating it yields CASSELGGSYGYTF.

Written as DNA, the CDR3 is TGTGCCAGTAGTATTAGACGGGGTAATCAGCCCCAGCATTTT. Its protein is CASSIRRGNQPQHF. The chain combines TRBV19 with TRBJ1-5; no reliable D call. The length of the CDR3 is 14 residues. CDR1 and CDR2 from the germline V gene are LNHDA and SQIVND (reference sequence). V dropped 3 bases and J dropped 4 bases, with 10 bases sitting between them.

This clone was found once. The chain links TRBV7-2 to TRBJ1-3; D is undetermined. V was trimmed by 5 bases and J by 2 bases, leaving 10 bases between them. Germline loops: CDR1 SGHTA, CDR2 FQGNSA. This CDR3 is 14 amino acids long. The CDR3 DNA is TGTGCCAGCAGCCCCAATGGGGCTGGAAACACCATATATTTT. Protein product: CASSPNGAGNTIYF. The full variable domain, in which reference TRBV7-2 and TRBJ1-3 provide the parts outside the CDR3, is GAGVSQSPSNKVTEKGKDVELRCDPISGHTALYWYRQSLGQGLEFLIYFQGNSAPDKSGLPSDRFSAERTGGSVSTLTIQRTQQEDSAVYLCASSPNGAGNTIYFGEGSWLTVV.

The chain combines TRBV28 with TRBJ1-2, with D uncertain. The CDR3 is 15 amino acids. V was pared by 6 bases and J by 2 bases, with 16 bases between. CDR1 and CDR2 from the germline V gene are MDHEN and SYDVKM. The CDR3 sequence: CASSPLRAANYGYTF. Here the CDR3 DNA reads TGTGCCAGCAGCCCCCTTCGGGCAGCCAACTATGGCTACACCTTC.

V is TRBV11-3 and J is TRBJ1-3; D is undetermined. Germline V gives CDR1 SGHNT, CDR2 YENEEA. V was shortened by 4 bases and J by 4 bases, with 8 bases between the two germline ends. The CDR3 length is 13 residues. CDR3 DNA sequence: TGTGCCAGCAGCTATCAGACAGGAAACACCATATATTTT. Its protein is CASSYQTGNTIYF.